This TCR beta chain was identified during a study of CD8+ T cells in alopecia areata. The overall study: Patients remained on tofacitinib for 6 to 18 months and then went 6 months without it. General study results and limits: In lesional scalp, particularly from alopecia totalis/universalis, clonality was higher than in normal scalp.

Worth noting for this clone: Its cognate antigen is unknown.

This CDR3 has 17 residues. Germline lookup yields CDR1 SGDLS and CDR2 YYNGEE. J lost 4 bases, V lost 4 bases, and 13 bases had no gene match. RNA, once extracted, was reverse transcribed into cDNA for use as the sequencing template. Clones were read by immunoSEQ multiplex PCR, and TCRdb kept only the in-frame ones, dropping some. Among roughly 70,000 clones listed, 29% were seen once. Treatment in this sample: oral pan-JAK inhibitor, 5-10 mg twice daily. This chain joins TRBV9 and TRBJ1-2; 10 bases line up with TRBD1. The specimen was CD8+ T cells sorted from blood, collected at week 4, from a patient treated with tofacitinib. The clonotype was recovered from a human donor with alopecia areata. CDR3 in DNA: TGTGCCAGCAGCCCAGATGCAACCGGGACAGGGGTCTATGGCTACACCTTC. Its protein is CASSPDATGTGVYGYTF.